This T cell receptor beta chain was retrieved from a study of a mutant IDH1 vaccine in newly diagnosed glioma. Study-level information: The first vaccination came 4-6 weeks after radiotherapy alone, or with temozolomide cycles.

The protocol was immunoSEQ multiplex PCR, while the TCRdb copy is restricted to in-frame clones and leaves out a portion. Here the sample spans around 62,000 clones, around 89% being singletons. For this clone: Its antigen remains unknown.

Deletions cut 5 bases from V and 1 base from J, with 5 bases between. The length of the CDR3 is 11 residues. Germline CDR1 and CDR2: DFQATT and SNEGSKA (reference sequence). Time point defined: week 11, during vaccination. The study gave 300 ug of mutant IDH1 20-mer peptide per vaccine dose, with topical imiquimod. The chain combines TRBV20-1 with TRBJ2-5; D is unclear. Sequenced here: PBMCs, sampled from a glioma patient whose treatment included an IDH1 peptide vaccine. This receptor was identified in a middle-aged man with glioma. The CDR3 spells CSALSQETQYF. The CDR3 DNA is TGCAGTGCTCTCAGCCAAGAGACCCAGTACTTC.